The clone carrying this T cell receptor (beta chain) was counted between two and nine times. This sample is part of a study of blood T cell repertoires in COVID-19. With 3 bases removed from V and 9 bases from J, the gap between germline ends came to 12 bases. CDR3 length: 13 residues. Germline V CDR1 and CDR2: LNHDA, SQIVND (reference sequence). Repertoires were generated with immunoSEQ multiplex PCR, while TCRdb's copy carries only in-frame clones and drops some. The sample comprises under 200,000 clones, approximately 79% of which are singletons, and less than 3% rests with the top ten. Material: peripheral blood. This chain uses TRBV19 with TRBJ2-1, with a possible D match to TRBD1 (5 bases). The TCR was taken from a woman over 75 with acute or convalescent COVID-19. The CDR3 sequence: CASSIWGRSEQFF. CDR3 sequence (DNA): TGTGCCAGTAGTATTTGGGGCCGGTCTGAGCAGTTCTTC.